This is a list of T cell receptor beta chains from one sample in a study of blood T cell repertoires in COVID-19. Method: immunoSEQ multiplex PCR; TCRdb's copy keeps in-frame clones and lacks some. The sample carries fewer than 200,000 clones, roughly 76% recorded once. The material sequenced was peripheral blood. These receptors were obtained from an elderly woman with COVID-19, enrolled during active disease. Each CDR3 is given without its conserved first and last residue.

V,J,CDR3
TRBV7-3,TRBJ2-2,ASSLGTGYYFGELF
TRBV5-4,TRBJ2-5,ASSFERGGTETQY
TRBV2,TRBJ2-3,ASSGRDTQY
TRBV28,TRBJ1-5,ASTSVRNQPQH
TRBV6-2/TRBV6-3,TRBJ2-1,ASSRTGQGSAYNEQF
TRBV7-2,TRBJ1-2,ASSSPGQGKRGYT
TRBV15,TRBJ1-2,ATSAGETGYT
TRBV7-9,TRBJ2-5,ASSPTGAGETQY
TRBV11-2,TRBJ2-1,ASSSTALSSYNEQF
TRBV7-8,TRBJ1-1,ASSLQGYAF
TRBV2,TRBJ2-1,ASSLGLAGGTHEQF
TRBV7-2,TRBJ1-5,ASSFVGTGAHSNQPQH
TRBV24-1,TRBJ2-5,ATSDPRTEPQETQY
TRBV27,TRBJ2-1,ASSLRATGATYNEQF
TRBV27,TRBJ1-1,ASSVRGPSTEAF
TRBV6-2/TRBV6-3,TRBJ1-1,ASSYRGYLNTEAF
TRBV9,TRBJ2-3,ASSPRGGLDTQY